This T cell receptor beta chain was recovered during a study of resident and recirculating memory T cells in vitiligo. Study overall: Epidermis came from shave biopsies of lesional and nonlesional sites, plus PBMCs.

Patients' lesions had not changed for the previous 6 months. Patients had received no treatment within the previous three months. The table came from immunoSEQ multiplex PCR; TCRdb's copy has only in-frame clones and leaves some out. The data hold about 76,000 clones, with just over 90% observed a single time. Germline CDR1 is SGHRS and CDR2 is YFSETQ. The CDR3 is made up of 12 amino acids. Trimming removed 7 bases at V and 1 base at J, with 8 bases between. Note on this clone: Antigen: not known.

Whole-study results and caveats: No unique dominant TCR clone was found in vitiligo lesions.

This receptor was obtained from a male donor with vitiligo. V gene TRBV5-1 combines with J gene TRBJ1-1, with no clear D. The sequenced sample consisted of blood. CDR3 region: CASRSSNTEAFF. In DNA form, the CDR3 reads TGCGCCAGCCGCTCCTCGAACACTGAAGCTTTCTTT.